This TCR beta chain was sequenced in a study of blood T cell repertoires in COVID-19. Study as a whole: The origin of the acute and convalescent COVID-19 samples was the United States, Italy and Spain. T cells, B-cell-depleted T cells, or PBMCs provided the cDNA or gDNA that served as material.

Trimming removed 6 bases from V and 5 bases from J; junction bases left unmatched: 6. The CDR3 covers 13 residues. From germline, CDR1 is SNHLY and CDR2 FYNNEI. Methods used by the authors: Estimated nucleated cell counts came from reference gene primer amplification. This table comes from immunoSEQ multiplex PCR, and its TCRdb copy is limited to in-frame clones, with some not included. From that table come the V and J calls and clone size; the DNA was used to work out D and trimming. The top ten clones hold 3.1% of a sample with roughly 100,000 clones, roughly 87% of them seen once. The source of this sequence is a middle-aged man in a cohort sampled during active COVID-19. This sequence joins TRBV2 and TRBJ2-5; 7 nucleotides agree with TRBD2. Sequences were obtained from peripheral blood. CDR3 in DNA: TGTGCCAGCAGGTCTAGCGGAGGGGAGACCCAGTACTTC. Translated, it gives CASRSSGGETQYF.